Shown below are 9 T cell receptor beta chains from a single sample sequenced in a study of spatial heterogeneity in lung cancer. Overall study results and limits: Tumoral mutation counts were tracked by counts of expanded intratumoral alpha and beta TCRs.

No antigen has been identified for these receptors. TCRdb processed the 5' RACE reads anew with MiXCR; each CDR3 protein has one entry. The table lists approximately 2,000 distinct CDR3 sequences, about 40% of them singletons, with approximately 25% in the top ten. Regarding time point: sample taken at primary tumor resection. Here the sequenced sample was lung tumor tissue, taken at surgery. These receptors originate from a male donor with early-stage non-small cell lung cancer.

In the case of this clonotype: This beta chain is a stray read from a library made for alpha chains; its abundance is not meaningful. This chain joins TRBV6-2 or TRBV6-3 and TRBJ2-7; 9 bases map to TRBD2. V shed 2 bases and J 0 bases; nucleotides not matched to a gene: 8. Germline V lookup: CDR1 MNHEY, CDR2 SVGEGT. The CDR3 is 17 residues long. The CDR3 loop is CASSYVAGGPNSYEQYF. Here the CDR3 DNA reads TGTGCCAGCAGTTACGTGGCGGGAGGGCCCAACTCCTACGAGCAGTACTTC.

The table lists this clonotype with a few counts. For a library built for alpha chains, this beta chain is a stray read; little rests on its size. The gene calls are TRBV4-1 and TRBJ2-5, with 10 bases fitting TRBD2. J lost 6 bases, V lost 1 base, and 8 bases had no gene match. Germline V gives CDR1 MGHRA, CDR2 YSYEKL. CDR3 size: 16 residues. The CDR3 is CASSQGASGSQKTQYF. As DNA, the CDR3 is TGCGCCAGCAGCCAAGGGGCTAGCGGGAGTCAAAAGACCCAGTACTTC.

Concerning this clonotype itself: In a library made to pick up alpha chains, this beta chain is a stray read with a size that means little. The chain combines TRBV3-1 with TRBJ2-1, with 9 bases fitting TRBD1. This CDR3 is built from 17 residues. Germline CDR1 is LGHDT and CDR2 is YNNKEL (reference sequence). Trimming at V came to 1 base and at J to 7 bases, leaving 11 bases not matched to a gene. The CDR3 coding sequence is TGTGCCAGCAGCCAAGTGGACAGGGGACTCCTGGGTAATGAGCAGTTCTTC. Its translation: CASSQVDRGLLGNEQFF.

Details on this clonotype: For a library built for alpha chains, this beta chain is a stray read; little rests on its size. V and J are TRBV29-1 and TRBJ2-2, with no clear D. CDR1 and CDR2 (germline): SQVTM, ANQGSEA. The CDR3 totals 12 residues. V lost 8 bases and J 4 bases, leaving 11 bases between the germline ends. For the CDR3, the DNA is TGCAGCACCCGGTCCGGCACCGGGGAGCTGTTTTTT. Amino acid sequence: CSTRSGTGELFF.

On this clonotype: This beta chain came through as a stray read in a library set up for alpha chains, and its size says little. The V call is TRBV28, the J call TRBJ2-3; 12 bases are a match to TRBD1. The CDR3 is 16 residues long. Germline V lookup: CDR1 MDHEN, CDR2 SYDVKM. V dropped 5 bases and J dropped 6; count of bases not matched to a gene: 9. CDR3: CASSPLGDRGRDTQYF. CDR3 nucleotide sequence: TGTGCCAGCAGTCCCCTGGGGGACAGGGGGCGGGATACGCAGTATTTT.

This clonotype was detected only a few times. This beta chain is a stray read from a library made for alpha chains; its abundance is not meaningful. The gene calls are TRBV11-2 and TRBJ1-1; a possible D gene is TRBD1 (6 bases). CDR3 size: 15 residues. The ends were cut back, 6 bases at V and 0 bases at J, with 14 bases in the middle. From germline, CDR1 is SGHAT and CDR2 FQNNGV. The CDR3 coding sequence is TGTGCCAGCAGTTTAACGACAGGTTTGAACACTGAAGCTTTCTTT. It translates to CASSLTTGLNTEAFF.

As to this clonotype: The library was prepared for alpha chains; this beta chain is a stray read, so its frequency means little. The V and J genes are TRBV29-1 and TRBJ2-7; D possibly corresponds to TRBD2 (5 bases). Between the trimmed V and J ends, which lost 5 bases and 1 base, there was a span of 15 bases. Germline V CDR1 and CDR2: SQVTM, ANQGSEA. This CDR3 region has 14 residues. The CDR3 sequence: CSVSLSASSYEQYF. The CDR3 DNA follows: TGCAGCGTTAGCCTTAGCGCCTCGTCCTACGAGCAGTACTTC.

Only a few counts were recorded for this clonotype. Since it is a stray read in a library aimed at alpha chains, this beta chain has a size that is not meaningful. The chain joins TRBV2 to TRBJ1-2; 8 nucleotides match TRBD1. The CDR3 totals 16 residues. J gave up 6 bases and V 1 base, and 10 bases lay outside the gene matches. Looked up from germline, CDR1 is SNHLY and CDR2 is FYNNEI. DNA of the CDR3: TGTGCCAGCAGTGAAGGCCCTGGGACAGGATTAAATGGCTACACCTTC. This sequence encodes CASSEGPGTGLNGYTF. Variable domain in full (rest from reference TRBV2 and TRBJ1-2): EPEVTQTPSHQVTQMGQEVILRCVPISNHLYFYWYRQILGQKVEFLVSFYNNEISEKSEIFDDQFSVERPDGSNFTLKIRSTKLEDSAMYFCASSEGPGTGLNGYTFGSGTRLTVV.

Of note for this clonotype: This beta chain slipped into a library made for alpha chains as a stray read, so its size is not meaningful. The CDR3 protein is CASSRYRGNTGELFF. As DNA, the CDR3 is TGTGCCAGCAGCCGATACCGGGGGAACACCGGGGAGCTGTTTTTT. V usage is TRBV6-7 and J usage is TRBJ2-2; tentative D call: TRBD2 (5 bases). TRBV6-7 is an open reading frame whose function is uncertain. V shed 6 bases and J shed 1 base, with 12 bases lying between them. The CDR3 runs to 15 residues.